The clone carrying this T cell receptor (beta chain) has at least ten counts. Uncontrolled infection, other autoimmune disease, pregnancy and lactation each barred patients from inclusion. The data were taken from a study of T cells in Graves' hyperthyroidism and ophthalmopathy. Study as a whole: Peripheral blood was secured at the point of initial diagnosis, before any treatment.

It was RNA transcripts that yielded the amplified TCR beta CDR3 regions. HTBI primers drove first-round RT-PCR of the TCR CDR3. One entry per CDR3 protein results from TCRdb running MiXCR on the multiplex PCR reads. The sample records a few hundred thousand distinct CDR3 sequences, less than 20% being singletons. This TCR was recovered from a man between 18 and 29 years old with Graves' ophthalmopathy. Sequencing was performed on blood.

CDR3 in amino acids: CASSKAGDAYNEQFF. As DNA, the CDR3 is TGCGCCAGCAGCAAAGCGGGGGATGCCTACAATGAGCAGTTCTTC. This chain connects TRBV5-1 to TRBJ2-1; 8 nucleotides align to TRBD2. Germline trimming cut 4 bases from V and 2 bases from J; bases unmatched to any gene: 5. This CDR3 is 15 amino acids long. From germline, CDR1 is SGHRS and CDR2 YFSETQ.